The clone carrying this TCR beta chain was counted a few times. Its target is unknown. This CDR3 spans 18 amino acids. V was pared by 1 base and J by 5 bases, with 13 bases of the junction left unmatched. Germline CDR1 reads SGDLS; CDR2 reads YYNGEE. These data originate in a study of T cells after yellow fever vaccination. For TCR, cDNA came from 5'RACE template switching, which added a universal primer site and UMIs. TCRdb reprocessed the 5' RACE reads with MiXCR, giving one entry per CDR3 protein. The sample includes some 600,000 distinct CDR3 sequences, more than 9% seen only once; the top ten take more than 12%. Study findings and constraints: The booster response re-showed most primary clones: 96% CD4, 88% CD8. Weaker overall was a secondary response that nonetheless peaked faster, on day 5 versus 15.

The sample consisted of PBMCs, taken on the day of the yellow fever booster vaccination. This chain uses TRBV9 with TRBJ2-1, with 9 bases lining up with TRBD1. This clonotype was obtained from a man aged 25 to 40 who received the YFV17D yellow fever vaccine. CDR3 loop: CASSVWGLQGTGNNEQFF. The DNA for the CDR3 is TGTGCCAGCAGCGTATGGGGGCTGCAGGGGACAGGGAACAATGAGCAGTTCTTC.